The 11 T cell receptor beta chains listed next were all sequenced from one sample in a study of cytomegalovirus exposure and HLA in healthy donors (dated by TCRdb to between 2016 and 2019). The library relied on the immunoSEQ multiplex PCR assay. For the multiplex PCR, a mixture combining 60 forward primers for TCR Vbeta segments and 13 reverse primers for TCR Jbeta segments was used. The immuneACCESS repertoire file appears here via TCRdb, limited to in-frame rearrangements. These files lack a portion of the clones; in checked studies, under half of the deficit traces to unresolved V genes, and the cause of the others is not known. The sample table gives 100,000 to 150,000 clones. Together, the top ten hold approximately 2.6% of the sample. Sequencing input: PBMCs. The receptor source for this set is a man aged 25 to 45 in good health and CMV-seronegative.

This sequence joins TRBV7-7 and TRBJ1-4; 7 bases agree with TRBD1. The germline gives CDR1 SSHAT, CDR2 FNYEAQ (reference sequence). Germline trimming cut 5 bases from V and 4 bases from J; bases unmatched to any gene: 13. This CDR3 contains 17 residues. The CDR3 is CASSRGLQGSGNEKLFF. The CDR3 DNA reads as TGTGCCAGCAGCCGAGGTTTACAGGGGTCGGGTAATGAAAAACTGTTTTTT.

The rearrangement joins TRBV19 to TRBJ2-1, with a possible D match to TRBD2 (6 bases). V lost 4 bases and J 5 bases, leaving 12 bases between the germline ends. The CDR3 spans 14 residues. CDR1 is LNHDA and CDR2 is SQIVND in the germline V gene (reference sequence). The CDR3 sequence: CASSRSSDHNEQFF. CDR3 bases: TGTGCCAGTAGTAGGTCTAGCGACCACAATGAGCAGTTCTTC.

The CDR3 coding sequence is TGTGCCATCAGTGGGGGGACAGGGAGGAGTGTCACTGAAGCTTTCTTT. The encoded protein is CAISGGTGRSVTEAFF. V and J are TRBV10-3 and TRBJ1-1; TRBD1 matches at 9 bases. Germline CDR1 is ENHRY and CDR2 is SYGVKD. Losses at the gene ends were 4 bases for V and 4 bases for J; bases not matched to a gene: 10. This CDR3 is 16 amino acids long.

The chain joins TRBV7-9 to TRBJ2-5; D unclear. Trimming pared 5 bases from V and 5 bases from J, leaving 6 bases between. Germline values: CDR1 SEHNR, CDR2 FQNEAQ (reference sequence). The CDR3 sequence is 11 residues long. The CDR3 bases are TGTGCCAGCAGCCCCCGGGAGACCCAGTACTTC. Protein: CASSPRETQYF.

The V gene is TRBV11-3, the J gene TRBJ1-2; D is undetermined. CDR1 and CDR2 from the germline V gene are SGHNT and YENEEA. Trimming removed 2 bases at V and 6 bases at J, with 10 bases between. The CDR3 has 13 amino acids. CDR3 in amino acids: CASSLTEGNGYTF. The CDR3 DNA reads TGTGCCAGCAGCTTAACGGAGGGTAATGGCTACACCTTC.

The CDR3 spells CASSRLAGTGELFF. CDR3 nucleotides: TGTGCCAGCAGTCGACTAGCGGGAACCGGGGAGCTGTTTTTT. The rearrangement uses TRBV2 and TRBJ2-2; 11 bases are shared with TRBD2. The J segment lost 5 bases and the V segment lost 5 bases, leaving 1 base of the junction unmatched. CDR3 length equals 14 residues. Germline CDR1 is SNHLY and CDR2 is FYNNEI.

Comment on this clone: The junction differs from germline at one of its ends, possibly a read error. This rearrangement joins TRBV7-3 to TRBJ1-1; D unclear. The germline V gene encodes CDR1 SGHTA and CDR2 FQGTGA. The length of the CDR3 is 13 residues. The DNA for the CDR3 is TGTGCCAGCAGACTTAACGGGAACACTGGAGCTTTCTTT. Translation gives CASRLNGNTGAFF.

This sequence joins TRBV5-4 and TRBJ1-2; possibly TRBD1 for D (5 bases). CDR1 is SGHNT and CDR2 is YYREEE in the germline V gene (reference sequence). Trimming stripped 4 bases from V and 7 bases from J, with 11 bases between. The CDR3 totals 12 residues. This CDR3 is CASSVQGSGYTF. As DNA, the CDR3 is TGTGCCAGCAGCGTCCAGGGTTCTGGCTACACCTTC.

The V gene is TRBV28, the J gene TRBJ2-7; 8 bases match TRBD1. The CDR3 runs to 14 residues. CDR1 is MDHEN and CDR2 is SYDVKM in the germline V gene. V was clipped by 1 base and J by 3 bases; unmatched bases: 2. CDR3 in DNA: TGTGCCAGCAGTTTATTGGACAGGGACTACGAGCAGTACTTC. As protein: CASSLLDRDYEQYF.

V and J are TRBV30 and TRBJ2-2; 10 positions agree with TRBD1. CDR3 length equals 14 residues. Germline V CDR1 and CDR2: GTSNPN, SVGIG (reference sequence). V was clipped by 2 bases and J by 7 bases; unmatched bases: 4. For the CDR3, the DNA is TGTGCCTGGAGTCGGGACAGGGGTAGCGGGGAGCTGTTTTTT. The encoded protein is CAWSRDRGSGELFF.

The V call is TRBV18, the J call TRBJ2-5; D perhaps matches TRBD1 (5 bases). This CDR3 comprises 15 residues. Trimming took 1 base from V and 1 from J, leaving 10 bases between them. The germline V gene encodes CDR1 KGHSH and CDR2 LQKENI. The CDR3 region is CASSPLRQGQETQYF. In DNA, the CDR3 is TGTGCCAGCTCACCACTGAGGCAGGGCCAAGAGACCCAGTACTTC.